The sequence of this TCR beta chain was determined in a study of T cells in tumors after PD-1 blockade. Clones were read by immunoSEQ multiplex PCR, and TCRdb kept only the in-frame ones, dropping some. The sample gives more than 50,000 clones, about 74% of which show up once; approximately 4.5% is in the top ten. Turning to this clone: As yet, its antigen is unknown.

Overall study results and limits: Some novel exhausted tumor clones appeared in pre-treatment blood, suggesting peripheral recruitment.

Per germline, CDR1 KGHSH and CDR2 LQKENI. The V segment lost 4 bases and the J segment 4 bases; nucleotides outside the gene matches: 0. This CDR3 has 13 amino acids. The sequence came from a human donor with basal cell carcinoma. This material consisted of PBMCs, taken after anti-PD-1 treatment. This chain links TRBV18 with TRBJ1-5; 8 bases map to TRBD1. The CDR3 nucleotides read TGTGCCAGCTCACGGGACAGGAATCAGCCCCAGCATTTT. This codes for CASSRDRNQPQHF.